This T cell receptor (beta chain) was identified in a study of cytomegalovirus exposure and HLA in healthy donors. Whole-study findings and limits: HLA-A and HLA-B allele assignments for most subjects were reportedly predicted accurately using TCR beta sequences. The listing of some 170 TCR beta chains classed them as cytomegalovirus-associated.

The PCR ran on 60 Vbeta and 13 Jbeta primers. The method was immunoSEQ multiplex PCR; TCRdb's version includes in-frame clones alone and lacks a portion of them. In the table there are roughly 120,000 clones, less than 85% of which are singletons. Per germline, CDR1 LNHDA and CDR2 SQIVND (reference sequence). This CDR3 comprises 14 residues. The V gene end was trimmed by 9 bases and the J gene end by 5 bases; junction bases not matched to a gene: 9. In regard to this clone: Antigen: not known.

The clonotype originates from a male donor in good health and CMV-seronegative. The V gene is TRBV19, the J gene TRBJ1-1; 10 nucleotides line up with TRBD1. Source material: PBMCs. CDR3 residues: CASRDRGSGTEAFF. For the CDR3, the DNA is TGTGCCAGCCGGGACAGGGGTTCGGGGACTGAAGCTTTCTTT.